The sequence of this T cell receptor (beta chain) was determined in a study of T cells in tumors after PD-1 blockade. About the research overall: Daily vismodegib 150 mg continued in a subset of anti-PD-1-treated patients.

Libraries were prepared by immunoSEQ multiplex PCR; TCRdb keeps only in-frame clonotypes and omits some of them. Of about 15,000 clones listed, roughly 80% are singletons. Only one count was recorded for this clone. The CDR3 totals 15 residues. Trimming cost V 4 bases and J 2 bases, with 12 bases left between them. The V gene's germline CDR1 is SGHNT and CDR2 YYREEE (reference sequence). Template: tumor biopsy or peripheral blood genomic DNA, roughly 550-6,004 ng per sample. The sequence came from a human donor with basal cell carcinoma. The rearrangement joins TRBV5-4 to TRBJ1-4; D may be TRBD1 (6 bases). Sample: PBMCs, taken after anti-PD-1 treatment. CDR3 sequence (DNA): TGTGCCAGCAGCAAACAGGGTCTCACTAATGAAAAACTGTTTTTT. As protein: CASSKQGLTNEKLFF. Full variable domain (rest looked up from reference TRBV5-4 and TRBJ1-4): ETGVTQSPTHLIKTRGQQVTLRCSSQSGHNTVSWYQQALGQGPQFIFQYYREEENGRGNFPPRFSGLQFPNYSSELNVNALELDDSALYLCASSKQGLTNEKLFFGSGTQLSVL.